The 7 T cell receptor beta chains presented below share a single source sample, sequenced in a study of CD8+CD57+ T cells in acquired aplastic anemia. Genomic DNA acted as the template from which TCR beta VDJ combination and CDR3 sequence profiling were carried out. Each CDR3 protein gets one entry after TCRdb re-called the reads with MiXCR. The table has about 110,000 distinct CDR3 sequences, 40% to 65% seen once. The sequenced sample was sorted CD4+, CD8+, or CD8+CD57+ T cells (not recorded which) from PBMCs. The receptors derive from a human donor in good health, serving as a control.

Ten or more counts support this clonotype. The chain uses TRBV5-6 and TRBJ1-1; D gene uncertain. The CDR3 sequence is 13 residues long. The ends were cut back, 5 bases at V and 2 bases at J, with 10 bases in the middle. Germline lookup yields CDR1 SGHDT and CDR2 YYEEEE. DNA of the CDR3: TGTGCCAGCAGAAGTTGGGGAAACACTGAAGCTTTCTTT. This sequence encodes CASRSWGNTEAFF.

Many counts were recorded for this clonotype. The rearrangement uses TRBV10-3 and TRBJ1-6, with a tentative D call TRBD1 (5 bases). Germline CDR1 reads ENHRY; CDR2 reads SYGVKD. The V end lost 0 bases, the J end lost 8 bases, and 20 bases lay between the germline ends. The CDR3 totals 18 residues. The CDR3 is CAISESTLGTLKDSPLHF. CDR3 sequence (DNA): TGTGCCATCAGTGAGTCGACGTTGGGGACTTTAAAGGATTCACCCCTCCACTTT.

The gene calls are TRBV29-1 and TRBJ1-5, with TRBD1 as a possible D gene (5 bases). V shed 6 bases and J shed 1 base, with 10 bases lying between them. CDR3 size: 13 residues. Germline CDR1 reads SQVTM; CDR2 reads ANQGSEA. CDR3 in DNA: TGCAGCGTGGTGGGGGACAGCAATCAGCCCCAGCATTTT. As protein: CSVVGDSNQPQHF.

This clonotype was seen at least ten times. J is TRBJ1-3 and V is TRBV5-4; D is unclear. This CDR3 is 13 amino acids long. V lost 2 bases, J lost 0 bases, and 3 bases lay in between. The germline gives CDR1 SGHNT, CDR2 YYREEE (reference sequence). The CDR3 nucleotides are TGTGCCAGCAGCTTTGGCTCTGGAAACACCATATATTTT. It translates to CASSFGSGNTIYF.

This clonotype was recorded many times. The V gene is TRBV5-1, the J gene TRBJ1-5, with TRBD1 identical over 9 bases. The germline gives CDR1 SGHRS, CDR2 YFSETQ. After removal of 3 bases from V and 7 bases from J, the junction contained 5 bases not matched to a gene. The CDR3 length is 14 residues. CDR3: CASSSGQGTQPQHF. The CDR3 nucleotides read TGCGCCAGCAGCTCAGGACAGGGGACGCAGCCCCAGCATTTT.

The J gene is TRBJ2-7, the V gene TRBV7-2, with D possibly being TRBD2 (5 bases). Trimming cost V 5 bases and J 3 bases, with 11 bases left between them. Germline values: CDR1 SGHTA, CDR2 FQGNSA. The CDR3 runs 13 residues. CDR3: CASSLQDFYEQYF. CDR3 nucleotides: TGTGCCAGCAGCCTGCAGGACTTCTACGAGCAGTACTTC.

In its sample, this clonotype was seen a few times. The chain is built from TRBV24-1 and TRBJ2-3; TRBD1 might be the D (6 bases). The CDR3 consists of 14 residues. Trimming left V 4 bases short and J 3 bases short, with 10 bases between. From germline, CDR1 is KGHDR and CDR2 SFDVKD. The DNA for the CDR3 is TGTGCCACCAGTGACTACAGGGATACAGATACGCAGTATTTT. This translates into CATSDYRDTDTQYF.